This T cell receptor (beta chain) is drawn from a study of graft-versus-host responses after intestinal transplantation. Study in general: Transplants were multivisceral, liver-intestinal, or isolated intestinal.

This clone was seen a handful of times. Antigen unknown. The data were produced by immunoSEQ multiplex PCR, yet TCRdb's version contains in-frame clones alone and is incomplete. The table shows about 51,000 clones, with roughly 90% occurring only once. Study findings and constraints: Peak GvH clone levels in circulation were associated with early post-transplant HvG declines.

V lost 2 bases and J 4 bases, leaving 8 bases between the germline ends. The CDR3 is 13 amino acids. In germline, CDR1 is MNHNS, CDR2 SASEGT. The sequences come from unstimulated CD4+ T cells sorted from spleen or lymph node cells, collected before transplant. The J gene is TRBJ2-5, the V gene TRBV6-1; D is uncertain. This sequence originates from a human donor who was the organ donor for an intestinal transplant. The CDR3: CASSEFGLETQYF. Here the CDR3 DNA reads TGTGCCAGCAGTGAATTTGGCCTAGAGACCCAGTACTTC.